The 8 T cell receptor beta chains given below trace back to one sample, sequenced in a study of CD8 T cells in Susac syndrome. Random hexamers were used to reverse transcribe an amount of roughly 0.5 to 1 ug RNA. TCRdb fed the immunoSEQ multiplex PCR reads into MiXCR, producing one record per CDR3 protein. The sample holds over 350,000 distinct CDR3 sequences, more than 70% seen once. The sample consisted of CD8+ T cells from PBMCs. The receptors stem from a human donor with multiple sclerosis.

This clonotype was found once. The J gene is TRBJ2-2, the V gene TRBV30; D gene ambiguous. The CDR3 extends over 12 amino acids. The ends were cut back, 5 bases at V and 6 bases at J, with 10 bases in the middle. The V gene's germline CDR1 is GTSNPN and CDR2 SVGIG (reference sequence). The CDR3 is CAWFYGAGELFF. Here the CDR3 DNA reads TGTGCCTGGTTTTATGGGGCCGGGGAGCTGTTTTTT.

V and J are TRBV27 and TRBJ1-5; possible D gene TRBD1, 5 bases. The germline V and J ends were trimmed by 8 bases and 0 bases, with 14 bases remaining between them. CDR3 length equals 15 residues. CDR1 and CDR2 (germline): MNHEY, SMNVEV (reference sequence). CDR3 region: CASGGPGDSNQPQHF. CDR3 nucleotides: TGTGCCAGCGGAGGGCCGGGGGATAGCAATCAGCCCCAGCATTTT.

CDR3 sequence reads: CASVGGRDSAGELFF. The CDR3 bases are TGTGCCAGCGTTGGCGGGAGGGATTCCGCCGGGGAGCTGTTTTTT. The chain employs TRBV28 and TRBJ2-2; the match to TRBD2 covers 9 bases. Unmatched junction bases numbered 10, after V lost 8 bases and J lost 6 bases. CDR3 length: 15 residues. Per germline, CDR1 MDHEN and CDR2 SYDVKM.

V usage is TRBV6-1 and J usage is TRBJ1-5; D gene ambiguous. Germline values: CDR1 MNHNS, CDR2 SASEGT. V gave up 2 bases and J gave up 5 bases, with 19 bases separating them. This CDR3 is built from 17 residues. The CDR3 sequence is CASSEFPFEGQDQPQHF. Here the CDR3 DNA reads TGTGCCAGCAGTGAATTCCCGTTTGAGGGCCAAGATCAGCCCCAGCATTTT.

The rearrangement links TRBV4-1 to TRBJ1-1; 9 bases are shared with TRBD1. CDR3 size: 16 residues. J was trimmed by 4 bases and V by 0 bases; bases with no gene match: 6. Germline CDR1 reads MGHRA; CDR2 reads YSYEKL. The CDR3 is CASSQDTGGAFTEAFF. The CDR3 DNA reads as TGCGCCAGCAGCCAAGATACAGGGGGCGCTTTCACTGAAGCTTTCTTT.

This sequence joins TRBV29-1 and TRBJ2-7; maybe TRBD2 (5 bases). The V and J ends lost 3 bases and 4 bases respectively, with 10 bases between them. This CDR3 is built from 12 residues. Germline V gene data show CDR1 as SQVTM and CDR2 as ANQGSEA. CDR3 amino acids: CSVDLSGYEQYF. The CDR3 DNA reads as TGCAGCGTTGATTTATCGGGGTACGAGCAGTACTTC.

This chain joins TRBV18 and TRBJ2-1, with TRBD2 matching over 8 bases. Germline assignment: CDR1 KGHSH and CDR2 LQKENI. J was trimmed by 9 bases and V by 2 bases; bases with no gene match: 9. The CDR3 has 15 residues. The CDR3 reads CASSPYDGGAGEQFF. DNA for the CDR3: TGTGCCAGCTCACCATATGACGGGGGGGCCGGTGAGCAGTTCTTC.

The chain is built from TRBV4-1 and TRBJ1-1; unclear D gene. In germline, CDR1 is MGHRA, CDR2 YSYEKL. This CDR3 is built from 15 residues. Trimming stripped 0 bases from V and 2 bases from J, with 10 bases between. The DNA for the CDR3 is TGCGCCAGCAGCCAAGAATCAGCTATAAACACTGAAGCTTTCTTT. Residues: CASSQESAINTEAFF.